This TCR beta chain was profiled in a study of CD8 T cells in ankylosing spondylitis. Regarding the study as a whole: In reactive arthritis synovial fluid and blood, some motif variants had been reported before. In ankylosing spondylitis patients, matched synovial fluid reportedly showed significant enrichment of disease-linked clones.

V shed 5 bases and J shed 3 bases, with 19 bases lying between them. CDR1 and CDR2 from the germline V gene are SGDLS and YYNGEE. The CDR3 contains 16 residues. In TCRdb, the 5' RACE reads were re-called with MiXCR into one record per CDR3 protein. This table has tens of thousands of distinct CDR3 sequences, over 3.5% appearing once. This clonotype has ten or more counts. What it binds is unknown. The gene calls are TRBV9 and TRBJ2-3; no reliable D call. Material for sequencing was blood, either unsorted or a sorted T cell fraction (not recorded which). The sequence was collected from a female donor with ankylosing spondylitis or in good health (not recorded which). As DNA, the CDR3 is TGTGCCAGCAGTACTACCGGGTGGGCGGAGACAGATACGCAGTATTTT. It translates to CASSTTGWAETDTQYF. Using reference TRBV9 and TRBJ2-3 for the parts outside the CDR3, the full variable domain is DSGVTQTPKHLITATGQRVTLRCSPRSGDLSVYWYQQSLDQGLQFLIQYYNGEERAKGNILERFSAQQFPDLHSELNLSSLELGDSALYFCASSTTGWAETDTQYFGPGTRLTVL.